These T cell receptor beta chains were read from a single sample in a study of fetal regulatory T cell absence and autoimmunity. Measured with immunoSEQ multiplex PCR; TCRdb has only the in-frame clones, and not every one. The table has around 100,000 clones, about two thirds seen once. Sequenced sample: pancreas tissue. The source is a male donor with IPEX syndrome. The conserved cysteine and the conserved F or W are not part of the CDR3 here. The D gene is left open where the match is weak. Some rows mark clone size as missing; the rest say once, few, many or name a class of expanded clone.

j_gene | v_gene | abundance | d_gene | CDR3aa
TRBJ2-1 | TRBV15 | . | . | ATSRADSYNEQF
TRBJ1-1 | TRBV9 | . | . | ASTPPGETEAF
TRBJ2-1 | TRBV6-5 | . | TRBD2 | ASSYSRRGGGNEQF
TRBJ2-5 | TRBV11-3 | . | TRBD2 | ASSVGTAIAGGGETQY
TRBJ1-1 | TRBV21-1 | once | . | ASTGIRHGYTEAF
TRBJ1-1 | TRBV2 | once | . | ASSPTSGNTEAF
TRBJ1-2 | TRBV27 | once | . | ASSFSPGHYGYT
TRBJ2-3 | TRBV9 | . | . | ASSPQYTDTQY
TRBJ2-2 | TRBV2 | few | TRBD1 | ATNRGQANTGELF
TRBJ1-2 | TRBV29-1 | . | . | SAIQGDGYT
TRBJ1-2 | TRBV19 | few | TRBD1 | ASSIEPSGGDGYT
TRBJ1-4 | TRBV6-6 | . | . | ASRPVTHEKLF
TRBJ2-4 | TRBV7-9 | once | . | ASSLRAGAKNIQY
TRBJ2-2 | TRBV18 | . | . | ASSPGQVTGELF
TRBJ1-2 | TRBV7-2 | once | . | ASSLAGRVSDGYT
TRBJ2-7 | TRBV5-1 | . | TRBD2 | ASSLAGTSEYEQY
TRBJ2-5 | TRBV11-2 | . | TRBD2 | ASSLDSGGFDETQY
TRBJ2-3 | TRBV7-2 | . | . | ASSYPGETDTQY
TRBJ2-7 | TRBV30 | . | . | AWDMSSYEQY
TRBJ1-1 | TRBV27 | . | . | ASSLSIRITEAF
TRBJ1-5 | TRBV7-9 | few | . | ASSLGAGQPQH
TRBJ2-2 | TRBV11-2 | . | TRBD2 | ASSLTRGGRETGELF
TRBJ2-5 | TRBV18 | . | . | ASSPEVRQETQY
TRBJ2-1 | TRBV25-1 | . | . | ASSEYWSRGRYNEQF
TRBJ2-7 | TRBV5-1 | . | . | ASSLDRGEQY
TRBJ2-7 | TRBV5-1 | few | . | ASSPTIRVYEQY
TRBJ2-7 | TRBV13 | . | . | ASSQGTSTYEQY
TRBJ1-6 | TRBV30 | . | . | AWRSSYNSPLH
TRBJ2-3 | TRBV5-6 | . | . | ASSFGGGGTDTQY
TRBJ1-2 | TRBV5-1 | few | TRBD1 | ASSWDRGVGYT
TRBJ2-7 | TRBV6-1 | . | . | ASRHRDSTYEQY
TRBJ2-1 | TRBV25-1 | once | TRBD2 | ASSEYSGRQF
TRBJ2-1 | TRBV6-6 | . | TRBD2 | ASSQPRLAVNEQF
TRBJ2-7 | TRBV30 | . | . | AWSVQAYEQY
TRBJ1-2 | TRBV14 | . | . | ASSQLGSYGYT
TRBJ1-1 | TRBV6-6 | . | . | ASSYSGLNTEAF
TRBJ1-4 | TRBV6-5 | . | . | ASSYFPGRGSEKLF
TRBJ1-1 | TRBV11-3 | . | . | ASSLVGRAREAF
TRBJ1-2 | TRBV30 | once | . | AWSVGSSGYT
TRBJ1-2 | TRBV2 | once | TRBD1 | ASSELNRGFDGYT
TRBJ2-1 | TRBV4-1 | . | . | ASSPPGLPYNEQF
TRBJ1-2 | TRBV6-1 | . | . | ASSERRTMKGYT
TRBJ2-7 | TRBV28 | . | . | ASSLDSYEQY
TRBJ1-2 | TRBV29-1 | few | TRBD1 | SVEGTGGDYGYT
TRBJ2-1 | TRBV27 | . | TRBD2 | ASSSTSGPYNEQF
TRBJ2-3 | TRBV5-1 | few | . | ASSPGTPSTDTQY